This is a list of T cell receptor beta chains from one sample in a study of blood T cell repertoires in COVID-19. Produced via immunoSEQ multiplex PCR; TCRdb's table is partial and in-frame only. The data hold a few hundred thousand clones, with about nine tenths observed a single time. Source material: PBMCs or T cells enriched from blood (not recorded which). The receptors come from a woman under 30 who had recovered from COVID-19. CDR3s include the opening cysteine and the closing phenylalanine or tryptophan. The D gene is left open where the match is weak. Size tells how often a clone was seen (once, few, many) or the class of an expanded clone, and some rows leave it out.

DNA,CDR3,V,size,J,D
TGTGCCAGCAGTGAATTGGGGGGTAATGAAAAACTGTTTTTT,CASSELGGNEKLFF,TRBV6-1,.,TRBJ1-4,.
TGCGCCAGCAGCTTCCTGGGCCAGTCACCTCCGTACCTCTACGAGCAGTACTTC,CASSFLGQSPPYLYEQYF,TRBV5-1,.,TRBJ2-7,.
TGTGCCAGCCTCCTGGGGGGGGGAGAACTCACTGAAGCTTTCTTT,CASLLGGGELTEAFF,TRBV19,.,TRBJ1-1,.
TGTGCCAGCAGTACGACAGGGTGGAGTTCACCCCTCCACTTT,CASSTTGWSSPLHF,TRBV7-8,.,TRBJ1-6,TRBD1
TGTGCCAGCAGCCCATCTAGCGGGGGATACAATGAGCAGTTCTTC,CASSPSSGGYNEQFF,TRBV7-2,once,TRBJ2-1,TRBD2
TGTGCCACCAGTGCGGCGGGTATTAGCACAGATACGCAGTATTTT,CATSAAGISTDTQYF,TRBV24-1,many,TRBJ2-3,.
TGCGCCAGCAGCTTGTTTCCGGGACTAGCTACGCTAACAGATACGCAGTATTTT,CASSLFPGLATLTDTQYF,TRBV5-1,once,TRBJ2-3,TRBD2
TGTGCCAGCAGCTTCATGGGACGAGGGGGTTCACCCCTCCACTTT,CASSFMGRGGSPLHF,TRBV7-8,.,TRBJ1-6,.
TGTGCCAGCAGCGTAGAAACAGGGCTTAATCAGCCCCAGCATTTT,CASSVETGLNQPQHF,TRBV9,.,TRBJ1-5,.
TGTGCCAGCAGTGGGTCCCGACTGAGCTCCTACGAGCAGTACTTC,CASSGSRLSSYEQYF,TRBV2,.,TRBJ2-7,.
TGTGCCAGCAGGGGACAGGGGAACACTGAAGCTTTCTTT,CASRGQGNTEAFF,TRBV12-3/TRBV12-4,once,TRBJ1-1,TRBD1
TGTGCCAGCTCACCATCACAGGGGGCCTCTGAAGCTTTCTTT,CASSPSQGASEAFF,TRBV18,.,TRBJ1-1,TRBD1
TGTGCCAGCAGTAGGCAGGGGTTGGGGGAGACCCAGTACTTC,CASSRQGLGETQYF,TRBV6-5,.,TRBJ2-5,.
TGTGCCAGCAGTGAGGTCCGGGGTCAGCCCCAGCATTTT,CASSEVRGQPQHF,TRBV6-1,.,TRBJ1-5,.
TGTGCCAGCAGCCGGACGGGGGAAACTAATGAAAAACTGTTTTTT,CASSRTGETNEKLFF,TRBV7-3,.,TRBJ1-4,.
TGCGCCAGCAGCCGCGAACCGCCCGGTGATACGCAGTATTTT,CASSREPPGDTQYF,TRBV5-1,.,TRBJ2-3,.
TGTGCCAGCAGAATAGGGAGGTCTGGGGCCAACGTCCTGACTTTC,CASRIGRSGANVLTF,TRBV27,.,TRBJ2-6,.
TGTGCCAGCAGCCGTCGACAGGGTGTGGAACAGCCCCAGCATTTT,CASSRRQGVEQPQHF,TRBV6-2/TRBV6-3,.,TRBJ1-5,TRBD1
TGTGCCAGCAGCGATAGTGCAACTAATGAAAAACTGTTTTTT,CASSDSATNEKLFF,TRBV7-9,.,TRBJ1-4,.
TGTGCCACCAGTCAAATTGGGCGCGGCGGGAGAGTTTCAGATACGCAGTATTTT,CATSQIGRGGRVSDTQYF,TRBV24-1,.,TRBJ2-3,TRBD2
TGTGCCTGCGGACAGGGTGGGTACGAGCAGTACTTC,CACGQGGYEQYF,TRBV30,few,TRBJ2-7,TRBD1
TGTGCCAGCAGTGGACAGGGGAACCCGGGCGGTCAGCCCCAGCATTTT,CASSGQGNPGGQPQHF,TRBV28,.,TRBJ1-5,TRBD1
TGTGCCAGCAAGCCCGGGACAGGGGGCATCCTGGACACTGAAGCTTTCTTT,CASKPGTGGILDTEAFF,TRBV27,once,TRBJ1-1,TRBD1
TGTGCCAGCAGTTACTGGGGCGGGGGAAGAAATGAAAAACTGTTTTTT,CASSYWGGGRNEKLFF,TRBV6-2/TRBV6-3,.,TRBJ1-4,.
TGTGCCAGCAGTGACGTGACAGGATCCCCGAATGAGCAGTTCTTC,CASSDVTGSPNEQFF,TRBV6-4,.,TRBJ2-1,.
TGTGCCAGCAGTGAACGTGGGACAGCCTTGAGCTACACCTTC,CASSERGTALSYTF,TRBV2,.,TRBJ1-2,TRBD1
TGTGCCAGCAGCTTAGGGGGCTCGACGGGCTACACCTTC,CASSLGGSTGYTF,TRBV11-2,.,TRBJ1-2,.
TGTGCCAGCAGCTTGAGGCCACGACTTGGCTACACCTTC,CASSLRPRLGYTF,TRBV5-7,.,TRBJ1-2,.
TGTGCCAGCAGCTCCTGGGAGGTAAACTATGGCTACACCTTC,CASSSWEVNYGYTF,TRBV7-9,.,TRBJ1-2,.
TGTGCCAGCTCACCACAGGGACAGTCGAACACTGAAGCTTTCTTT,CASSPQGQSNTEAFF,TRBV18,.,TRBJ1-1,TRBD1
TGTGCCAGCAGGGATAGGGGGCCGCAAGAGACCCAGTACTTC,CASRDRGPQETQYF,TRBV6-5,.,TRBJ2-5,TRBD1
TGTGCCAGCAGTGGTAATAATTCACCCCTCCACTTT,CASSGNNSPLHF,TRBV2,.,TRBJ1-6,.
TGTGCCAGCAGCTTGCGGGAGCTGGCCAACCAGGAGACCCAGTACTTC,CASSLRELANQETQYF,TRBV5-6,.,TRBJ2-5,.
TGCGCCAGCAGCCAAGTTTGGGCCAGGGAAAAACTGTTTTTT,CASSQVWAREKLFF,TRBV4-1,.,TRBJ1-4,.
TGTGCCAGCGGACGACAGGGGGATTATTCACCCCTCCACTTT,CASGRQGDYSPLHF,TRBV6-6,.,TRBJ1-6,TRBD1
TGTGCCAGCAGCTTGCTCGGGAATTATGGCTACACCTTC,CASSLLGNYGYTF,TRBV12-3/TRBV12-4,.,TRBJ1-2,.
TGTGCCAGTAGTAACGGGAGGAACACCGGGGAGCTGTTTTTT,CASSNGRNTGELFF,TRBV19,.,TRBJ2-2,.
TGTGCCAGCAGCCCCGTTCGCACAGGGGCGAACACTGAAGCTTTCTTT,CASSPVRTGANTEAFF,TRBV5-4,.,TRBJ1-1,TRBD1
TGTGCCAGCAGCCTTAGCCCAGACTCTGGAAACACCATATATTTT,CASSLSPDSGNTIYF,TRBV11-2,.,TRBJ1-3,.
TGTGCCAGCAGCCAAGAAGCTGAGCAGTTCTTC,CASSQEAEQFF,TRBV16,.,TRBJ2-1,.
TGTGCCACCAGCAGACACCGGGACAGGGCTAACTATGGCTACACCTTC,CATSRHRDRANYGYTF,TRBV15,once,TRBJ1-2,TRBD1
TGCGCCAGCAGCCAAGTTTTGCCAGGCGACAATGAGCAGTTCTTC,CASSQVLPGDNEQFF,TRBV4-1,.,TRBJ2-1,.
TGTGCCAGCAGTGAACAGGTGAACACTGAAGCTTTCTTT,CASSEQVNTEAFF,TRBV6-4,.,TRBJ1-1,.
TGCGCCAGCAGCTTGGGCGGACAGGGGCATGGCTACACCTTC,CASSLGGQGHGYTF,TRBV5-1,.,TRBJ1-2,TRBD1
TGCGCCACCAAATTTCCGGGGGAGTTTGGCTACACCTTC,CATKFPGEFGYTF,TRBV10-2,.,TRBJ1-2,.
TGCGCCAGCAGCTTGGCCGGGGGACGGTATAATTCACCCCTCCACTTT,CASSLAGGRYNSPLHF,TRBV5-1,once,TRBJ1-6,.
TGTGCCAGCAGTTTTCCGCAGTCCTATGGCTACACCTTC,CASSFPQSYGYTF,TRBV28,.,TRBJ1-2,.
TGCGCCAGCAGCCAAGGAGGCACCGGGGAGCTGTTTTTT,CASSQGGTGELFF,TRBV4-3,once,TRBJ2-2,.
TGTGCCACCAGCAGGACACCAGACAGATCATGGAGTGGTGGCTACACCTTC,CATSRTPDRSWSGGYTF,TRBV15,once,TRBJ1-2,.
TGCGCCAGCAGCTCGGCGGGTGGAGATGAGACCCAGTACTTC,CASSSAGGDETQYF,TRBV5-1,.,TRBJ2-5,.
TGTGCCAGCTCACCATTCAGGGGTAGCAATCAGCCCCAGCATTTT,CASSPFRGSNQPQHF,TRBV18,.,TRBJ1-5,.
TGTGCCAGCAGGACCACAGGGAACAATCAGCCCCAGCATTTT,CASRTTGNNQPQHF,TRBV28,.,TRBJ1-5,.
TGTGCCACCAGTGAAGGGGACAGGGTCAATGGCTACACCTTC,CATSEGDRVNGYTF,TRBV24-1,.,TRBJ1-2,TRBD1
TGCAGCGTTTTCGTGGCCGCCAATGAGCAGTTCTTC,CSVFVAANEQFF,TRBV29-1,.,TRBJ2-1,.
TGTGCCAGCAGCGGGGTCTTTGGAAACACCATATATTTT,CASSGVFGNTIYF,TRBV12-3/TRBV12-4,.,TRBJ1-3,.
TGTGCCAGCAGTAAGAACAGGGGAGGACTCTCCTACGAGCAGTACTTC,CASSKNRGGLSYEQYF,TRBV2,.,TRBJ2-7,.
TGTGCCAGCACAGGATTGGGCGCGAACACCATATATTTT,CASTGLGANTIYF,TRBV28,.,TRBJ1-3,.